This T cell receptor beta chain appears in the sequencing data of a study of neurological immune-mediated disorders. V trimming: 0 bases; J trimming: 5 bases; junction bases outside the gene matches: 5. There are 14 residues in the CDR3. Per germline, CDR1 SGDLS and CDR2 YYNGEE. TCRdb re-derived calls from the 5' RACE reads in MiXCR, one entry per CDR3 protein. The table includes around 15,000 distinct CDR3 sequences, 3.5% detected once. Use was made of approximately 960,000 CD4+ or CD8+ T cells in sorted libraries. This clonotype was counted many times. The chain has TRBV9 and TRBJ2-7; 7 bases line up with TRBD2. The clonotype comes from a woman aged 35 to 49 in good health. The sequencing input was CD8+ T cells from blood. Here the CDR3 reads CASSVEGRENEQYF. DNA for the CDR3: TGTGCCAGCAGCGTAGAGGGGAGGGAGAACGAGCAGTACTTC.